This T cell receptor beta chain was retrieved from a study of early stage breast cancer tumors. Germline assignment: CDR1 KGHSH and CDR2 LQKENI. Trimming pared 0 bases from V and 10 bases from J, leaving 14 bases between. The CDR3 runs 14 residues. TCRdb keeps only in-frame clones here, not all; method: immunoSEQ multiplex PCR. The table includes about 53,000 clones, around 90% detected once. The rearrangement links TRBV18 to TRBJ2-3; tentatively, D is TRBD1 (6 bases). The receptor's source is a person aged 70 to 80 with breast cancer. The sample was blood. This chain's CDR3 is CASSPPTGRKSQYF. The CDR3 bases are TGTGCCAGCTCACCACCCACAGGGAGAAAGTCGCAGTATTTT.